This is a list of T cell receptor beta chains from one sample in a study of post-analysis software for immune sequencing data. TCRdb itself ran the PCR reads through MiXCR, one entry per CDR3 protein. The sample has about 430,000 distinct CDR3 sequences; less than 40% are singletons. The specimen was blood. These receptor sequences come from a girl between 2 and 10 years old with multiple sclerosis. Both conserved end residues are part of each CDR3. Each record gives: V gene, CDR3 protein.

v_call: TRBV9; cdr3_aa: CASSPGQGVNYGYTF
v_call: TRBV7-3; cdr3_aa: CASSLRAGGRQDTQYF
v_call: TRBV7-3; cdr3_aa: CASSPKRRLVSYNEQFF
v_call: TRBV19; cdr3_aa: CASTGTGRGGYTF
v_call: TRBV28; cdr3_aa: CASSSLSTGQETQYF
v_call: TRBV11-2; cdr3_aa: CASSLGLAGETQYF
v_call: TRBV5-6; cdr3_aa: CASSSGTGAEQYF
v_call: TRBV6-2/TRBV6-3; cdr3_aa: CANSSGQGLETQYF
v_call: TRBV29-1; cdr3_aa: CSGQGGYEQYF
v_call: TRBV7-2; cdr3_aa: CASSLNRDRETQYF
v_call: TRBV29-1; cdr3_aa: CSHIGQNTDTQYF
v_call: TRBV7-9; cdr3_aa: CASSTRQTNTEAFF
v_call: TRBV7-2; cdr3_aa: CASRTSGRSRSHEQYF
v_call: TRBV7-2; cdr3_aa: CASSFKPGYNEQFF
v_call: TRBV20-1; cdr3_aa: CSARDPTGYNEQFF
v_call: TRBV7-9; cdr3_aa: CASSLEYGASQETQYF
v_call: TRBV24-1; cdr3_aa: CATSDRIQGANGPYPYTDTQYF
v_call: TRBV28; cdr3_aa: CASSPGTGISGANVLTF
v_call: TRBV29-1; cdr3_aa: CSVMDRLRSYEQYF
v_call: TRBV7-9; cdr3_aa: CASSLRSGSYQETQYF
v_call: TRBV5-1; cdr3_aa: CASRDREGTYEQYF
v_call: TRBV28; cdr3_aa: CASRHEQGWSNQPQHF
v_call: TRBV25-1; cdr3_aa: CASSTRTGGQAFF
v_call: TRBV11-2; cdr3_aa: CASSLEPPGTNTEAFF
v_call: TRBV20-1; cdr3_aa: CSARVAGGPYNEQFF
v_call: TRBV10-2; cdr3_aa: CASRAGLSQSPQHF
v_call: TRBV4-1; cdr3_aa: CASSQPIRGYYEQYF
v_call: TRBV12-3/TRBV12-4; cdr3_aa: CASSRTGRTEAFF
v_call: TRBV6-5; cdr3_aa: CASSYSYWTTYYNSPFHF